Below are 26 T cell receptor beta chains sequenced from a single sample in a study of blood T cell repertoires in COVID-19. Profiling relied on immunoSEQ multiplex PCR, and the TCRdb table lists in-frame clones only, not all of them. This sample yields about 250,000 clones, of which 65% to 85% are seen a single time; around 8.1% belongs to the top ten. Specimen: peripheral blood. Receptor source: a man aged 35 to 55 with active or convalescent COVID-19.

The chain uses TRBV5-1 and TRBJ2-5; TRBD1 matches 7 bases. This CDR3 has 15 residues. Germline CDR1 reads SGHRS; CDR2 reads YFSETQ. Trimming cost V 4 bases and J 1 base; bases outside gene matches: 7. The CDR3 bases are TGCGCCAGCAGCCCCGGGACAGCCGGCCAAGAGACCCAGTACTTC. Protein: CASSPGTAGQETQYF.

CDR3 coding DNA: TGTGCCAGCAGCGCAAACTCCCCTAGCACAGATACGCAGTATTTT. It translates to CASSANSPSTDTQYF. The gene calls are TRBV5-5 and TRBJ2-3; D remains unclear. The ends were cut back, 4 bases at V and 0 bases at J, with 12 bases in the middle. There are 15 residues in the CDR3. Germline CDR1 reads SGHKS; CDR2 reads YYEKEE (reference sequence).

The chain is built from TRBV6-1 and TRBJ1-1; perhaps TRBD1 as D (5 bases). Trimming stripped 2 bases from V and 0 bases from J, with 13 bases between. This CDR3 contains 16 residues. From germline, CDR1 is MNHNS and CDR2 SASEGT. DNA of the CDR3: TGTGCCAGCAGTGAATCCAGGGCGGCGATGAACACTGAAGCTTTCTTT. Protein product: CASSESRAAMNTEAFF.

On this clone itself: This same CDR3 is encoded by further DNA sequences in the sample. This chain links TRBV18 with TRBJ1-2; D is perhaps TRBD1 (5 bases). Germline V gene sequence: CDR1 KGHSH, CDR2 LQKENI. Trimming removed 3 bases from V and 4 bases from J, with 12 bases in between. The CDR3 consists of 14 residues. CDR3 protein: CASSPEGGGYGYTF. The CDR3 bases are TGTGCCAGCTCACCGGAAGGCGGGGGCTATGGCTACACCTTC.

The V and J genes are TRBV29-1 and TRBJ1-5, with a tentative D call TRBD1 (6 bases). The CDR3 has 14 residues. Germline V gene data show CDR1 as SQVTM and CDR2 as ANQGSEA. Trimming removed 4 bases from V and 7 bases from J, with 17 bases in between. DNA of the CDR3: TGCAGCGTTGCCTCGGCCCACCAGGGGCAGCCCCAGCATTTT. This sequence encodes CSVASAHQGQPQHF. Full variable domain (remainder filled in from reference TRBV29-1 and TRBJ1-5): SAVISQKPSRDICQRGTSLTIQCQVDSQVTMMFWYRQQPGQSLTLIATANQGSEATYESGFVIDKFPISRPNLTFSTLTVSNMSPEDSSIYLCSVASAHQGQPQHFGDGTRLSIL.

The J gene is TRBJ1-2, the V gene TRBV5-6; unclear D gene. CDR3 length equals 15 residues. Germline CDR1 SGHDT, CDR2 YYEEEE. The V gene lost 2 bases and the J gene lost 0 bases, with 11 bases spanning the gap. The chain's CDR3 is CASSFTEFTNYGYTF. Written as DNA, the CDR3 is TGTGCCAGCAGCTTTACAGAGTTCACTAACTATGGCTACACCTTC.

The chain recombines TRBV24-1 with TRBJ2-1; a weak D match, TRBD2 (6 bases). Germline V lookup: CDR1 KGHDR, CDR2 SFDVKD. This CDR3 contains 17 residues. V lost 2 bases, J lost 3 bases, and 16 bases lay in between. The CDR3 nucleotides read TGTGCCACCAGTGATTCCTCGACCCCCGGGGGCTACAATGAGCAGTTCTTC. Its protein product is CATSDSSTPGGYNEQFF.

This clone turned up a few times. The chain employs TRBV11-2 and TRBJ1-1, with 9 bases matching TRBD1. This CDR3 has 15 amino acids. J was trimmed by 4 bases and V by 0 bases; bases with no gene match: 3. The germline CDR1 and CDR2 sequences are SGHAT and FQNNGV. This CDR3 reads CASSLEGTGITEAFF. DNA for the CDR3: TGTGCCAGCAGCTTAGAGGGGACAGGGATCACTGAAGCTTTCTTT.

The chain carries TRBV30 and TRBJ1-5; 10 positions agree with TRBD1. CDR3 size: 18 residues. Germline V gene lookup returns CDR1 GTSNPN and CDR2 SVGIG (reference sequence). The V gene end was trimmed by 2 bases and the J gene end by 4 bases; junction bases not matched to a gene: 14. The CDR3 DNA is TGTGCCTGGAGTCACGTCCTGCCGGGACAGGGGACTAATCAGCCCCAGCATTTT. Amino acid sequence: CAWSHVLPGQGTNQPQHF. The complete variable domain, with remaining parts taken from reference TRBV30 and TRBJ1-5, reads SQTIHQWPATLVQPVGSPLSLECTVEGTSNPNLYWYRQAAGRGLQLLFYSVGIGQISSEVPQNLSASRPQDRQFILSSKKLLLSDSGFYLCAWSHVLPGQGTNQPQHFGDGTRLSIL.

CDR3 sequence (DNA): TGTGCCAGTAAATCTAGCGGGGGGGCCCTGAGGGAGCAGTTCTTC. It translates to CASKSSGGALREQFF. The V call is TRBV19, the J call TRBJ2-1, with TRBD2 matching over 12 bases. The CDR3 runs 15 residues. Germline V gives CDR1 LNHDA, CDR2 SQIVND (reference sequence). V dropped 7 bases and J dropped 10; count of bases not matched to a gene: 11.

Here the CDR3 reads CASSPDQGKAFF. The CDR3 nucleotides are TGCGCCAGCAGCCCCGATCAGGGAAAGGCTTTCTTT. This sequence joins TRBV5-1 and TRBJ1-1, with D perhaps TRBD1 (5 bases). The ends were cut back, 4 bases at V and 11 bases at J, with 15 bases in the middle. The length of the CDR3 is 12 residues. Germline V lookup: CDR1 SGHRS, CDR2 YFSETQ.

CDR3 loop: CARSLGRRGRGFSGELFF. Written as DNA, the CDR3 is TGTGCCAGAAGCTTAGGGAGACGCGGCAGGGGTTTCTCAGGGGAGCTGTTTTTT. The chain is built from TRBV5-3 and TRBJ2-2; the D gene is possibly TRBD1 (6 bases). TRBV5-3 is designated an ORF whose function remains uncertain. This CDR3 spans 18 amino acids. Trimming removed 2 bases at V and 8 bases at J, with 25 bases between.

This clone was observed a single time. Other DNA variants within this sample encode the same CDR3. This chain uses TRBV5-1 with TRBJ2-3; D might be TRBD1 (5 bases). The germline CDR1 and CDR2 sequences are SGHRS and YFSETQ. V dropped 0 bases and J dropped 3 bases, with 8 bases sitting between them. The CDR3 loop spans 14 amino acids. The CDR3 nucleotides are TGCGCCAGCAGCTTGGGACAGAATACAGATACGCAGTATTTT. This encodes CASSLGQNTDTQYF. Filled out from reference TRBV5-1 and TRBJ2-3, the complete variable domain reads KAGVTQTPRYLIKTRGQQVTLSCSPISGHRSVSWYQQTPGQGLQFLFEYFSETQRNKGNFPGRFSGRQFSNSRSEMNVSTLELGDSALYLCASSLGQNTDTQYFGPGTRLTVL.

V is TRBV9 and J is TRBJ1-6; no clear D. V lost 0 bases and J lost 14, with 12 bases in between. There are 13 residues in the CDR3. The germline V gene encodes CDR1 SGDLS and CDR2 YYNGEE. The CDR3 nucleotides are TGTGCCAGCAGCGTAGAAGGGAGTGGAACCCTCCACTTT. It translates to CASSVEGSGTLHF.

This clone was detected once. V and J are TRBV6-6 and TRBJ1-6; the D is unclear. Germline loops: CDR1 MNHNY, CDR2 SVGAGI (reference sequence). This CDR3 contains 15 residues. V was shortened by 0 bases and J by 4 bases, with 7 bases between the two germline ends. In nucleotides, the CDR3 is TGTGCCAGCAGTTACTCGGGCGTATATAATTCACCCCTCCACTTT. Translating it yields CASSYSGVYNSPLHF.

The rearrangement uses TRBV29-1 and TRBJ1-2; D call uncertain. This CDR3 region has 13 residues. Trimming took 7 bases from V and 4 from J, leaving 16 bases between them. Germline-derived CDR1 and CDR2 are SQVTM and ANQGSEA. The CDR3 bases are TGCAGCGCCGAGTACCAGAGGAGCTATGGCTACACCTTC. This encodes CSAEYQRSYGYTF.

Comments on this clone: One end of the junction varies from germline; a read error may be responsible. The chain has TRBV19 and TRBJ2-5, with 11 bases aligning to TRBD2. Germline values: CDR1 LNHDA, CDR2 SQIVND (reference sequence). This CDR3 has 15 amino acids. CDR3 sequence reads: CASRTSGTTQEAQYF. The CDR3 coding sequence is TGTGCCAGTAGGACTAGCGGGACGACACAAGAGGCCCAGTACTTC.

The chain carries TRBV7-2 and TRBJ2-1, with 9 bases fitting TRBD2. Germline V gene data show CDR1 as SGHTA and CDR2 as FQGNSA. Germline trimming cut 5 bases from V and 4 bases from J; bases unmatched to any gene: 6. The CDR3 has 15 residues. The CDR3 loop reads CASSLRTSEYNEQFF. Written as DNA, the CDR3 is TGTGCCAGCAGCCTACGGACTAGCGAGTACAATGAGCAGTTCTTC.

The chain couples TRBV18 to TRBJ1-4; 10 bases line up with TRBD1. The V and J ends lost 1 base and 8 bases, in that order; junction bases with no gene match: 4. Germline V CDR1 and CDR2: KGHSH, LQKENI. This CDR3 has 15 residues. The CDR3 sequence: CASSPRDRGVEKLFF. Written as DNA, the CDR3 is TGTGCCAGCTCACCACGGGACAGGGGTGTCGAAAAACTGTTTTTT.

The chain carries TRBV11-3 and TRBJ2-7; D ambiguous. The CDR3 length is 14 residues. Trimming took 0 bases from V and 2 from J, leaving 8 bases between them. Per the germline V gene, CDR1 is SGHNT and CDR2 is YENEEA. Written as DNA, the CDR3 is TGTGCCAGCAGCTTAGACAGAAAGACCTACGAGCAGTACTTC. It encodes CASSLDRKTYEQYF.

This sequence joins TRBV4-2 and TRBJ1-2, with no clear D. Germline V CDR1 and CDR2: LGHNA, YNFKEQ. Deletions cut 0 bases from V and 7 bases from J, with 6 bases between. The CDR3 loop spans 12 amino acids. The CDR3 DNA reads as TGTGCCAGCAGCCAAGAGCGGAGTGGCTACACCTTC. Protein: CASSQERSGYTF.

The V call is TRBV5-3, the J call TRBJ2-2; 10 nucleotides align to TRBD1. TRBV5-3 carries the ORF label, with uncertain function. V lost 1 base to trimming and J lost 4 bases; unmatched junction nucleotides: 16. The CDR3 totals 20 residues. CDR3 sequence reads: CARSLKGQGKSGSATGELFF. The CDR3 DNA reads as TGTGCCAGAAGCTTGAAGGGACAGGGGAAAAGTGGGAGTGCCACCGGGGAGCTGTTTTTT.

The V call is TRBV6-6, the J call TRBJ1-4; the match to TRBD1 covers 10 bases. J lost 8 bases, V lost 5 bases, and 8 bases had no gene match. In germline, CDR1 is MNHNY, CDR2 SVGAGI (reference sequence). The CDR3 extends over 15 amino acids. CDR3 DNA: TGTGCCAGCAGTCGGGACAGGGGCATGGGAGAAAAACTGTTTTTT. Translation: CASSRDRGMGEKLFF.

V usage is TRBV10-2 and J usage is TRBJ2-7; 13 bases agree with TRBD2. The junction had 12 bases not matched to a gene; V was cut back by 10 bases and J by 6 bases. The CDR3 extends over 15 amino acids. Germline V gives CDR1 WSHSY, CDR2 SAAADI. The CDR3 DNA reads as TGCGCCACCATGGGACTAGCGGGAAGGCTAGGCGAGCAGTACTTC. Its protein is CATMGLAGRLGEQYF.

This rearrangement joins TRBV5-6 to TRBJ1-1, with a weak D call TRBD1 (5 bases). V lost 4 bases to trimming and J lost 4 bases, with 14 bases between them. CDR3 length equals 14 residues. The germline V gene encodes CDR1 SGHDT and CDR2 YYEEEE. CDR3 in amino acids: CASSRGVESTEAFF. In DNA form, the CDR3 reads TGTGCCAGCAGCCGGGGGGTCGAAAGCACTGAAGCTTTCTTT.

The gene calls are TRBV4-1 and TRBJ2-1, with D tentatively TRBD2 (6 bases). This CDR3 spans 16 amino acids. V was shortened by 2 bases and J by 7 bases, with 18 bases between the two germline ends. Germline lookup yields CDR1 MGHRA and CDR2 YSYEKL. Here the CDR3 DNA reads TGCGCCAGCAGCCAATCGGGAGCTAGCAGGTTAAATGAGCAGTTCTTC. It is translated as CASSQSGASRLNEQFF.